This T cell receptor (beta chain) was obtained from a study of T cell responses to AZD1222 COVID-19 vaccine. Study background: Second-dose recipients at about 4 or about 12 weeks were treated as one pooled group. Findings of the study overall: Spike-specific TCR breadth and depth rose after two AZD1222 doses.

Libraries were prepared by immunoSEQ multiplex PCR; TCRdb keeps only in-frame clonotypes and omits some of them. The sample yields around 100,000 clones, roughly four fifths seen once. This CDR3 is built from 14 residues. CDR1 and CDR2 (germline): SGHTS, YDEGEE. The germline V and J ends were trimmed by 1 base and 7 bases, with 11 bases remaining between them. With regard to this clone: Antigen unknown.

V and J are TRBV5-8 and TRBJ1-4; D gene uncertain. This TCR was sampled from an adult in good health. Sequenced material: peripheral blood, taken on day 0 of AZD1222 vaccination. CDR3 in amino acids: CASSLSGSGEKLFF. CDR3 nucleotide sequence: TGTGCCAGCAGCTTGTCCGGGTCGGGTGAAAAACTGTTTTTT.